The 19 T cell receptor beta chains below were found in one sample sequenced in a study of T cell changes during pregnancy in multiple sclerosis. Sequencing used immunoSEQ multiplex PCR; TCRdb keeps in-frame clones, though not all of them. Counted here are over 90,000 clones, roughly nine tenths occurring once; the ten biggest clones make up around 0.79%. The sample was peripheral blood, taken in the second trimester of pregnancy. These receptors were taken from a female donor in good health, enrolled as a control in a pregnancy study.

The V and J genes are TRBV7-9 and TRBJ2-5; the D is unclear. The CDR3 loop spans 11 amino acids. Trimming pared 3 bases from V and 5 bases from J, leaving 4 bases between. CDR1 SEHNR and CDR2 FQNEAQ come from the germline V gene (reference sequence). CDR3 DNA: TGTGCCAGCAGCTTCTCGGAGACCCAGTACTTC. Amino acid sequence: CASSFSETQYF.

The chain combines TRBV5-4 with TRBJ1-2, with 8 positions matching TRBD1. V shed 5 bases and J 4 bases; nucleotides not matched to a gene: 7. The CDR3 is 14 residues long. Germline V gene data show CDR1 as SGHNT and CDR2 as YYREEE (reference sequence). The DNA for the CDR3 is TGTGCCAGCAGAGCCGTAGGGACAGGCTATGGCTACACCTTC. Protein product: CASRAVGTGYGYTF. Based on the CDR3 plus reference TRBV5-4 and TRBJ1-2, the full variable domain is ETGVTQSPTHLIKTRGQQVTLRCSSQSGHNTVSWYQQALGQGPQFIFQYYREEENGRGNFPPRFSGLQFPNYSSELNVNALELDDSALYLCASRAVGTGYGYTFGSGTRLTVV.

V is TRBV25-1 and J is TRBJ2-1; the match to TRBD2 covers 8 bases. This CDR3 comprises 17 residues. Germline values: CDR1 MGHDK, CDR2 SYGVNS. J was trimmed by 3 bases and V by 5 bases; bases with no gene match: 12. The CDR3 DNA sequence: TGTGCCAGCAGTATCACTAGCGGTCCCAGGGGCTACAATGAGCAGTTCTTC. It yields the protein CASSITSGPRGYNEQFF. Combining the CDR3 with reference TRBV25-1 and TRBJ2-1 gives the whole variable domain EADIYQTPRYLVIGTGKKITLECSQTMGHDKMYWYQQDPGMELHLIHYSYGVNSTEKGDLSSESTVSRIRTEHFPLTLESARPSHTSQYLCASSITSGPRGYNEQFFGPGTRLTVL.

The rearrangement joins TRBV5-4 to TRBJ2-7; D may be TRBD2 (6 bases). Germline loops: CDR1 SGHNT, CDR2 YYREEE (reference sequence). The CDR3 totals 14 residues. The V and J ends lost 1 base and 2 bases respectively, with 10 bases between them. The CDR3 sequence: CASSLRRGPYEQYF. The CDR3 DNA reads TGTGCCAGCAGCTTGAGGAGGGGACCCTACGAGCAGTACTTC.

The J gene is TRBJ1-2, the V gene TRBV18; 10 bases are shared with TRBD1. Losses at the gene ends were 3 bases for V and 4 bases for J; bases not matched to a gene: 11. Germline CDR1 is KGHSH and CDR2 is LQKENI. CDR3 length: 17 amino acids. The CDR3, as DNA: TGTGCCAGCTCACCCGCGACAGGGGGCTTCCTGGGCTATGGCTACACCTTC. Residues: CASSPATGGFLGYGYTF.

The chain combines TRBV5-6 with TRBJ2-7, with no clear D. The germline V and J ends were trimmed by 2 bases and 0 bases, with 3 bases remaining between them. The CDR3 totals 12 residues. Germline V gene data show CDR1 as SGHDT and CDR2 as YYEEEE. The CDR3 bases are TGTGCCAGCAGCTTTATCTCCTACGAGCAGTACTTC. Translation: CASSFISYEQYF.

The V call is TRBV5-1, the J call TRBJ2-3; 7 nucleotides line up with TRBD2. Germline V CDR1 and CDR2: SGHRS, YFSETQ. There are 15 residues in the CDR3. After removal of 2 bases from V and 6 bases from J, the junction contained 9 bases not matched to a gene. CDR3 in DNA: TGCGCCAGCAGCTTTCGGCGGGAGATATCCGATACGCAGTATTTT. Translation gives CASSFRREISDTQYF.

This chain links TRBV30 with TRBJ2-1, with D possibly being TRBD2 (5 bases). This CDR3 is 11 amino acids long. Germline values: CDR1 GTSNPN, CDR2 SVGIG (reference sequence). The V end lost 2 bases, the J end lost 10 bases, and 9 bases lay between the germline ends. CDR3 sequence (DNA): TGTGCCTGGAGTTCCGGGGTCGAGCAGTTCTTC. It encodes CAWSSGVEQFF.

The chain combines TRBV29-1 with TRBJ2-3; 14 bases match TRBD2. CDR1 and CDR2 (germline): SQVTM, ANQGSEA. CDR3 length: 13 amino acids. This CDR3 reads CGTGLAGADTQYF. In DNA, the CDR3 is TGCGGCACGGGACTAGCGGGAGCAGATACGCAGTATTTT.

The CDR3 region is CASSFGTSGSSYEQYF. The CDR3 region has the DNA TGTGCCAGCAGCTTCGGGACTAGCGGGAGCTCCTACGAGCAGTACTTC. The chain carries TRBV11-2 and TRBJ2-7, with 14 nucleotides matching TRBD2. V trimming: 3 bases; J trimming: 0 bases; junction bases outside the gene matches: 1. The CDR3 is 16 residues long. Germline CDR1 is SGHAT and CDR2 is FQNNGV.

The chain carries TRBV2 and TRBJ2-7; 8 bases are shared with TRBD1. This CDR3 has 14 amino acids. The J segment lost 4 bases and the V segment lost 8 bases, leaving 10 bases of the junction unmatched. In germline, CDR1 is SNHLY, CDR2 FYNNEI. CDR3 region: CASLLTGEKYEQYF. The CDR3 DNA reads TGTGCCAGCCTCTTGACAGGGGAAAAGTACGAGCAGTACTTC.

The chain combines TRBV6-6 with TRBJ2-4; D is perhaps TRBD1 (6 bases). The CDR3 runs to 14 residues. V was clipped by 7 bases and J by 0 bases, with 10 bases between them. Per the germline V gene, CDR1 is MNHNY and CDR2 is SVGAGI (reference sequence). CDR3 sequence: CASTLTGAKNIQYF. Written as DNA, the CDR3 is TGTGCCAGCACTCTGACAGGAGCCAAAAACATTCAGTACTTC.

J is TRBJ2-2 and V is TRBV11-3, with a weak D call TRBD2 (6 bases). Looked up from germline, CDR1 is SGHNT and CDR2 is YENEEA. The CDR3 spans 19 residues. The ends were cut back, 3 bases at V and 8 bases at J, with 28 bases in the middle. The CDR3 protein is CASSFPSVEGGGRIGELFF. The CDR3 coding sequence is TGTGCCAGCAGCTTCCCTTCGGTCGAGGGAGGAGGGAGGATTGGGGAGCTGTTTTTT.

This chain connects TRBV11-2 to TRBJ2-3; no clear D gene. Germline CDR1 reads SGHAT; CDR2 reads FQNNGV. V was cut by 5 bases and J by 7 bases, with 16 bases left in between. The CDR3 sequence is 14 residues long. The CDR3 region is CASSHNSPQHTQYF. The CDR3 nucleotides read TGTGCCAGCAGCCACAATTCTCCACAACATACGCAGTATTTT.

The chain is built from TRBV5-1 and TRBJ2-1, with 7 bases fitting TRBD1. This CDR3 contains 15 residues. V lost 0 bases to trimming and J lost 2 bases; unmatched junction nucleotides: 2. From germline, CDR1 is SGHRS and CDR2 YFSETQ. CDR3: CASSLGQGAYNEQFF. Here the CDR3 DNA reads TGCGCCAGCAGCTTGGGGCAGGGGGCCTACAATGAGCAGTTCTTC.

The chain has TRBV19 and TRBJ1-1; tentative D call: TRBD1 (6 bases). Germline V gene data show CDR1 as LNHDA and CDR2 as SQIVND (reference sequence). V was clipped by 7 bases and J by 8 bases, with 14 bases between them. The CDR3 contains 12 residues. In nucleotides, the CDR3 is TGTGCCAGTACCTCGCGGACAGCGGAAGCTTTCTTT. Its protein product is CASTSRTAEAFF.

The rearrangement uses TRBV18 and TRBJ2-7, with 9 bases matching TRBD1. In germline, CDR1 is KGHSH, CDR2 LQKENI. The CDR3 spans 14 residues. The junction had 4 bases not matched to a gene; V was cut back by 6 bases and J by 1 base. The chain's CDR3 is CASSRGQGSYEQYF. Here the CDR3 DNA reads TGTGCCAGCTCCCGGGGACAGGGATCCTACGAGCAGTACTTC.

The chain couples TRBV2 to TRBJ1-5; TRBD1 matches 10 bases. Unmatched junction bases numbered 5, after V lost 4 bases and J lost 5 bases. Per germline, CDR1 SNHLY and CDR2 FYNNEI. CDR3 length: 15 amino acids. The CDR3 nucleotides are TGTGCCAGCAGTGTCGGACAGGGGGACCATCAGCCCCAGCATTTT. Its translation is CASSVGQGDHQPQHF.

V usage is TRBV9 and J usage is TRBJ2-1, with 11 bases that match TRBD2. Losses at the gene ends were 0 bases for V and 9 bases for J; bases not matched to a gene: 2. Germline V gives CDR1 SGDLS, CDR2 YYNGEE. This CDR3 spans 14 amino acids. The CDR3 loop reads CASSVGLAGSEQFF. DNA for the CDR3: TGTGCCAGCAGCGTAGGACTAGCGGGAAGTGAGCAGTTCTTC.